The 20 T cell receptor beta chains given below trace back to one sample, sequenced in a study of Tregs in tolerant kidney transplant recipients (dated by TCRdb to the late 2010s). Interpreted using the paper, the time point label stands for: blood sample drawn before combined kidney and bone marrow transplant. The library came from the immunoSEQ multiplex PCR assay. The clones in this table, taken by TCRdb from immuneACCESS, are in-frame only. Not every clone is retained; where verified, under half of the shortfall comes from an unresolved V gene, and the cause of the rest is unknown. Counted in this sample were around 70,000 clones; about nine tenths of them appeared once. Jointly, the top ten make up about a tenth of the sample. The sample was CD8+ T cells from blood, taken before the transplant. The origin of the receptors is a human donor who received a combined kidney and bone marrow transplant.

This clone was seen just once. CDR3 residues: CASSYGSGSGLFF. CDR3 in DNA: TGTGCCAGCAGTTACGGGTCCGGGAGCGGGCTGTTTTTT. This rearrangement joins TRBV6-5 to TRBJ2-2; TRBD2 is a possible D gene (6 bases). The CDR3 contains 13 residues. The V gene's germline CDR1 is MNHEY and CDR2 SVGAGI. V lost 2 bases and J 13 bases, leaving 14 bases between the germline ends.

The V gene is TRBV5-6, the J gene TRBJ1-5; D gene unclear. Trimming pared 5 bases from V and 0 bases from J, leaving 6 bases between. The CDR3 length is 13 residues. Germline CDR1 is SGHDT and CDR2 is YYEEEE. CDR3 sequence: CASSIGSNQPQHF. As DNA, the CDR3 is TGTGCCAGCAGTATCGGTAGCAATCAGCCCCAGCATTTT.

The chain has TRBV18 and TRBJ2-7, with 8 positions matching TRBD2. J lost 4 bases, V lost 3 bases, and 17 bases had no gene match. CDR1 and CDR2 (germline): KGHSH, LQKENI. This CDR3 contains 18 residues. The CDR3 spells CASSPPTGATSARYEQYF. The CDR3 DNA is TGTGCCAGCTCACCCCCAACGGGGGCGACTAGCGCACGGTACGAGCAGTACTTC.

The chain couples TRBV27 to TRBJ2-1, with D tentatively TRBD1 (5 bases). V gave up 6 bases and J gave up 9 bases, with 12 bases separating them. This CDR3 has 12 amino acids. Per germline, CDR1 MNHEY and CDR2 SMNVEV (reference sequence). CDR3 in DNA: TGTGCCAGCAGCTCAGGACAAGGTGAGCAGTTCTTC. Residues: CASSSGQGEQFF.

The count of this clone is one. V usage is TRBV6-5 and J usage is TRBJ1-2, with a possible D match to TRBD1 (6 bases). The CDR3 is made up of 15 amino acids. Germline lookup yields CDR1 MNHEY and CDR2 SVGAGI. V dropped 5 bases and J dropped 8 bases, with 21 bases sitting between them. In DNA, the CDR3 is TGTGCCAGCAGTATCCCTCCAGGGGCCCAGGGAGGCTACACCTTC. Protein: CASSIPPGAQGGYTF.

The V gene is TRBV9, the J gene TRBJ1-1; D possibly corresponds to TRBD1 (6 bases). Germline values: CDR1 SGDLS, CDR2 YYNGEE. The germline V and J ends were trimmed by 6 bases and 0 bases, with 9 bases remaining between them. CDR3 length: 13 residues. The DNA of the CDR3 is TGTGCCAGCACGGACAGCATGAACACTGAAGCTTTCTTT. It encodes CASTDSMNTEAFF.

The chain combines TRBV11-2 with TRBJ2-5; maybe TRBD1 (6 bases). The germline V gene has CDR1 SGHAT and CDR2 FQNNGV. Trimming took off 3 bases at V and 5 bases at J, with 10 bases between the two ends. The CDR3 extends over 13 amino acids. The CDR3 sequence is CASSLGASETQYF. In DNA, the CDR3 is TGTGCCAGCAGCTTGGGGGCTTCGGAGACCCAGTACTTC.

V usage is TRBV4-1 and J usage is TRBJ2-7; 10 nucleotides align to TRBD1. Germline-derived CDR1 and CDR2 are MGHRA and YSYEKL. V shed 5 bases and J 0 bases; nucleotides not matched to a gene: 4. This CDR3 has 15 residues. DNA of the CDR3: TGCGCCAGCAGCTACGACAGGGGGCCCTCCTACGAGCAGTACTTC. Amino acids: CASSYDRGPSYEQYF.

The chain carries TRBV15 and TRBJ2-3; 8 nucleotides align to TRBD2. The J segment lost 2 bases and the V segment lost 2 bases, leaving 9 bases of the junction unmatched. Germline V gives CDR1 LNHNV, CDR2 YYDKDF (reference sequence). CDR3 length: 17 residues. Written as DNA, the CDR3 is TGTGCCACCAGCAGACTGGGCGTAGCGGGAACCACAGATACGCAGTATTTT. Translating it yields CATSRLGVAGTTDTQYF.

Worth noting for this clone: This sample also contains other DNA sequences that code for the same CDR3. The rearrangement links TRBV29-1 to TRBJ2-7, with 7 positions matching TRBD1. Germline CDR1 and CDR2: SQVTM and ANQGSEA. The CDR3 has 15 residues. The V and J ends lost 0 bases and 2 bases, in that order; junction bases with no gene match: 7. The CDR3 loop reads CSVEDRRDRAYEQYF. The CDR3 coding sequence is TGCAGCGTTGAAGATCGTAGGGACAGAGCCTACGAGCAGTACTTC.

The chain uses TRBV19 and TRBJ2-3; TRBD2 matches 7 bases. The germline V gene encodes CDR1 LNHDA and CDR2 SQIVND (reference sequence). V shed 6 bases, J shed 5 bases, and the junction held 8 bases outside the gene matches. This CDR3 spans 14 amino acids. The CDR3 nucleotides read TGTGCCAGTAGCGTGGCAGCGGGGCAAGATACGCAGTATTTT. Its translation is CASSVAAGQDTQYF.

The chain links TRBV11-3 to TRBJ1-1, with 7 bases identical to TRBD1. The CDR3 loop spans 15 amino acids. After removal of 5 bases from V and 5 bases from J, the junction contained 11 bases not matched to a gene. The germline CDR1 and CDR2 sequences are SGHNT and YENEEA. Here the CDR3 DNA reads TGTGCCAGCAGCCCGCGACAGGGTAGATGGACTGAAGCTTTCTTT. It encodes CASSPRQGRWTEAFF.

The rearrangement joins TRBV7-6 to TRBJ2-7; 7 nucleotides line up with TRBD1. V lost 0 bases, J lost 5 bases, and 7 bases stayed unmatched. CDR3 length: 15 amino acids. Per the germline V gene, CDR1 is SGHVS and CDR2 is FNYEAQ. The DNA of the CDR3 is TGTGCCAGCAGCTTAGCCCCGACAGGGCTAGACGAGCAGTACTTC. Encoded protein: CASSLAPTGLDEQYF.

This chain connects TRBV7-6 to TRBJ2-3; 11 bases line up with TRBD2. The CDR3 extends over 18 amino acids. Germline V gene lookup returns CDR1 SGHVS and CDR2 FNYEAQ. J was trimmed by 0 bases and V by 5 bases; bases with no gene match: 10. Here the CDR3 reads CASSLTSGTKTSTDTQYF. The CDR3 DNA is TGTGCCAGCAGCCTGACTAGCGGGACTAAAACTAGCACAGATACGCAGTATTTT.

The V call is TRBV6-5, the J call TRBJ2-7; TRBD2 agrees at 8 bases. The germline gives CDR1 MNHEY, CDR2 SVGAGI. The length of the CDR3 is 14 residues. The V gene end was trimmed by 6 bases and the J gene end by 1 base; junction bases not matched to a gene: 5. CDR3 sequence (DNA): TGTGCCAGCAGCCCGGGACTAGGGTCCTACGAGCAGTACTTC. Translation: CASSPGLGSYEQYF.

This chain joins TRBV28 and TRBJ2-5; 7 bases map to TRBD1. Germline assignment: CDR1 MDHEN and CDR2 SYDVKM. V lost 3 bases, J lost 1 base, and 14 bases stayed unmatched. The CDR3 contains 18 residues. CDR3 sequence reads: CASSFDLRQGDFQETQYF. The DNA of the CDR3 is TGTGCCAGCAGTTTTGATCTTCGGCAGGGGGATTTCCAAGAGACCCAGTACTTC.

This chain connects TRBV5-1 to TRBJ1-1; weak D call: TRBD1 (6 bases). Germline V CDR1 and CDR2: SGHRS, YFSETQ. The CDR3 has 14 residues. Trimming removed 5 bases at V and 8 bases at J, with 19 bases between. CDR3 bases: TGCGCCAGCAGTCCCCCCGGGGGGGGCAAGGAAGCTTTCTTT. Translated, it gives CASSPPGGGKEAFF.

The sample holds a few counts of this clone. The J gene is TRBJ2-1, the V gene TRBV9, with a possible D match to TRBD2 (5 bases). The CDR3 has 13 amino acids. The germline CDR1 and CDR2 sequences are SGDLS and YYNGEE. The V end was cut by 0 bases, the J end by 10 bases, with 11 bases between. The CDR3 region has the DNA TGTGCCAGCAGCGTAGCTTTCTTAGCGGAGCAGTTCTTC. Its protein product is CASSVAFLAEQFF.

The chain links TRBV7-2 to TRBJ1-2; TRBD1 aligns across 11 bases. V was pared by 0 bases and J by 3 bases, with 9 bases of the junction left unmatched. The CDR3 has 18 residues. Germline-derived CDR1 and CDR2 are SGHTA and FQGNSA. Here the CDR3 DNA reads TGTGCCAGCAGCTTAGCTTGGAGTGAGGGACAGGGGGACTATGGCTACACCTTC. It specifies CASSLAWSEGQGDYGYTF.

The V call is TRBV2, the J call TRBJ1-5; 9 bases align to TRBD1. Germline CDR1 is SNHLY and CDR2 is FYNNEI. V lost 6 bases to trimming and J lost 1 base; unmatched junction nucleotides: 1. CDR3 length equals 14 residues. The CDR3 loop reads CASRGTGSNQPQHF. CDR3 in DNA: TGTGCCAGCAGGGGGACAGGGAGCAATCAGCCCCAGCATTTT.